This entry concerns a single T cell receptor (beta chain). The CDR3 spans 16 residues. The V gene lost 6 bases and the J gene lost 2 bases, with 19 bases spanning the gap. The germline CDR1 and CDR2 sequences are SGHTA and FQGNSA. Seattle enrolled patients during active infection and tracked them longitudinally. These data come from a study of blood T cell repertoires in COVID-19. On the study more broadly: Spain, Italy and the United States supplied samples that represented acute and convalescent COVID-19. PBMCs, B-cell-depleted T cells, or T cells provided the cDNA or gDNA that made up the material.

In the authors' workflow: Nucleated cell counts were estimated from reference gene primer amplification. The data were produced by immunoSEQ multiplex PCR, yet TCRdb's version contains in-frame clones alone and is incomplete. Clonal size and the V and J genes are those of that table, whereas D and trimming came from the DNA. Here the sample spans under 90,000 clones, 75% to 95% being singletons. The V and J genes are TRBV7-2 and TRBJ1-2; D may be TRBD1 (6 bases). The TCR was taken from a middle-aged man with COVID-19, enrolled during active disease. Material for sequencing was peripheral blood. In nucleotides, the CDR3 is TGTGCCAGCAGACTCCCAAGCCGGGACAAAAACTATGGCTACACCTTC. Encoded protein: CASRLPSRDKNYGYTF.